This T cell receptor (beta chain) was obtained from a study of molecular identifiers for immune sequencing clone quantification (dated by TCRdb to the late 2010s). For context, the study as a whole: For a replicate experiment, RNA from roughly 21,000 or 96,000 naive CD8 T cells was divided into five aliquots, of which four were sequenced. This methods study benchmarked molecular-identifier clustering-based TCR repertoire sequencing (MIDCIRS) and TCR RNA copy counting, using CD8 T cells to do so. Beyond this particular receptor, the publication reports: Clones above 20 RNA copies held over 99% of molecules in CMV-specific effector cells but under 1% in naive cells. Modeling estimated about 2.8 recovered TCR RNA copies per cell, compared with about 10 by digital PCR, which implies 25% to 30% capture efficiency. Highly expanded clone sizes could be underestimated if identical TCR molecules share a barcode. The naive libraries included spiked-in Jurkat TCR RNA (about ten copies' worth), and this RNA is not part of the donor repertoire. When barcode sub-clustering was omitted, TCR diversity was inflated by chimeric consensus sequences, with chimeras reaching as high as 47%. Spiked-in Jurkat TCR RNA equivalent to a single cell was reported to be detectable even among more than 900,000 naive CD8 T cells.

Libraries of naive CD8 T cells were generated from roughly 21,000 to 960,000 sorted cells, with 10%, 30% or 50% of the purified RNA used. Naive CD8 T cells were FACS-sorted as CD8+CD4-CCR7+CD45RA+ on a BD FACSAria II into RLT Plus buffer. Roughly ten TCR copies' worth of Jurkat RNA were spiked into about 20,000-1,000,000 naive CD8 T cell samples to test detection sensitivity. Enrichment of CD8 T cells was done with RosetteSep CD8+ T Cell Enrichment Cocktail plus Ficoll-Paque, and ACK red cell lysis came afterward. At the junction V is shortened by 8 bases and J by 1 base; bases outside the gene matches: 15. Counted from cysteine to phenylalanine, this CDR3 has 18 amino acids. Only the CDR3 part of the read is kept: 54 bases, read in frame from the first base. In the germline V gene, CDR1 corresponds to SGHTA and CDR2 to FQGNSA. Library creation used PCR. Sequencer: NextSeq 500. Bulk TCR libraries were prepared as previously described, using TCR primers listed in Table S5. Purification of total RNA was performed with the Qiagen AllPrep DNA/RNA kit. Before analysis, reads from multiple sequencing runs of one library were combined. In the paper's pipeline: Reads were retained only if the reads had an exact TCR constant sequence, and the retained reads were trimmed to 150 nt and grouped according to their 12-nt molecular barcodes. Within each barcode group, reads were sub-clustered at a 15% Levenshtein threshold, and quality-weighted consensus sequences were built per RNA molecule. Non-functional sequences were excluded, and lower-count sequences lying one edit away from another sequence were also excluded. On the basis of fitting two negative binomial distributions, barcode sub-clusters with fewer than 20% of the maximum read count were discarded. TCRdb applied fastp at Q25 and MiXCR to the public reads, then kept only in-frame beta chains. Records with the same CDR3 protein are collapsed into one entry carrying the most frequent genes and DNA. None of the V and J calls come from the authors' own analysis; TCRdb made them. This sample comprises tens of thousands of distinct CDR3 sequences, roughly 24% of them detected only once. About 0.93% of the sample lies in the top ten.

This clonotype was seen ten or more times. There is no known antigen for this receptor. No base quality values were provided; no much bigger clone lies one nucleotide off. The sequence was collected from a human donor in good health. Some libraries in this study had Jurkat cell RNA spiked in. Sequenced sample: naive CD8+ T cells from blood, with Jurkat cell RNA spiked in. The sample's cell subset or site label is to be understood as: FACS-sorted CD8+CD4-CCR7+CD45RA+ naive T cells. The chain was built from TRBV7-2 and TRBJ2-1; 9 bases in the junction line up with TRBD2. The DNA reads TGTGCCAGCCGCTACGGGTCAGGACTAGCGCCTTCCTACAATGAGCAGTTCTTC. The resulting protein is CASRYGSGLAPSYNEQFF. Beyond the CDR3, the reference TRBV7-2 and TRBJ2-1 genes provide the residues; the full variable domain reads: GAGVSQSPSNKVTEKGKDVELRCDPISGHTALYWYRQSLGQGLEFLIYFQGNSAPDKSGLPSDRFSAERTGGSVSTLTIQRTQQEDSAVYLCASRYGSGLAPSYNEQFFGPGTRLTVL.